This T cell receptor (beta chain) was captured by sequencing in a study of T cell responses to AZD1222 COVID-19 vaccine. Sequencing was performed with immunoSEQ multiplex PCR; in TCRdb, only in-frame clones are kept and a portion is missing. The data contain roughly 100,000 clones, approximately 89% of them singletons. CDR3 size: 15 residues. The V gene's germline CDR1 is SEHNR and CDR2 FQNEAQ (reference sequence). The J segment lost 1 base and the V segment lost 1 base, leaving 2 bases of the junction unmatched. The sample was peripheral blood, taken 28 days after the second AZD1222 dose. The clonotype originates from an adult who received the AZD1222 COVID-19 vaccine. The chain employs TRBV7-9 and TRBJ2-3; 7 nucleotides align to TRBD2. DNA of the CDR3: TGTGCCAGCAGCTTAGGACTAGCTGGCACAGATACGCAGTATTTT. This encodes CASSLGLAGTDTQYF.